The source of this T cell receptor beta chain is a study of shared clonotypes between healthy human individuals. Background on the study: CD4 naive and CD4 memory each took three plates per donor, while CD8 naive took two and CD8 memory one.

With regard to this clone: Its antigen is still unknown. The sample holds other DNA sequences that translate to the same CDR3.

Study-level results: The sharing of 4% to 5.5% of naive CD4 clonotypes was seen across a few donors. With few donors, the genetic and exposure-history diversity represented was limited.

This CDR3 contains 13 residues. Germline V lookup: CDR1 SNHLY, CDR2 FYNNEI. The V gene end was trimmed by 7 bases and the J gene end by 5 bases; junction bases not matched to a gene: 6. The repertoire was sequenced with immunoSEQ multiplex PCR; TCRdb's copy has only in-frame clones and lacks some. The table has roughly 2.4 million clones, approximately 96% seen once. The sample taken for sequencing was naive CD4+ T cells sorted from blood. Subset here: CD45RA+ positively selected. The chain is built from TRBV2 and TRBJ1-1, with TRBD1 matching over 8 bases. This clonotype was sampled from a man aged 18 to 30 in good health. CDR3 coding DNA: TGTGCCAGCAAAGGGACAGGAGGGACTGAAGCTTTCTTT. Encoded protein: CASKGTGGTEAFF.